The T cell receptor beta chain under discussion was sequenced for a study of T cell responses to AZD1222 COVID-19 vaccine (dated by TCRdb to the early 2020s). About the investigation overall: TCR sequencing was performed for fewer than 250 trial participants, of whom around 210 were given two doses of AZD1222 and around 25 were given two doses of MenACWY control vaccine. Trial participants were enrolled into age subgroups of 18-55, 56-69 and 70-plus years, which contained about 150, 27 and 61 TCR-sequenced participants, respectively.

Points the paper makes about the study in general: Because no day 14 peak-response samples were available, repertoires were characterized only after the peak T cell response. Nearly half of unique spike-specific TCRs reportedly recognized epitopes outside regions mutated in the B.1.351 and B.1.1.7 variants. After two AZD1222 doses, spike-specific TCR breadth and depth were significantly higher than at day 0 and than in MenACWY recipients. Most participants were white British and females outnumbered males, and the authors suggested that clonal diversity may have been underestimated. The 56-69-year group was small, and its depth increase did not reach significance, likely because of low power. Only a handful of AZD1222 recipients were SARS-CoV-2 seropositive at baseline, limiting conclusions about previously exposed vaccinees. The vaccine-associated CD4 TCRs covered the entire spike protein, and the dominant responses fell in regions 160-218 and 743-854.

With regard to this clone: Its antigen is unknown. Within one base of it there is no much larger clone, and no base qualities were kept.

This specimen's time point label, interpreted: about 28 days (+/-7) after the second vaccine dose. Because spike-specific TCR depth and breadth did not differ between the two schedules, AZD1222 recipients who got a second dose at roughly 4 weeks were pooled with those who got a second dose at roughly 12 weeks. Vaccinee samples were obtained from the UK trials COV001 and COV002, which included a single-blind randomized controlled phase 2/3 trial of AZD1222 (ChAdOx1 nCoV-19) in healthy adults. For TCRbeta chain sequencing, PBMC samples from trial participants were taken at day 0 and at day 28 after the second dose. Including cysteine and phenylalanine, the CDR3 has 12 amino acids. The sequence is cut down to CDR3 DNA, 36 bases in frame from base 1. V is shortened by 7 bases, J by 3 bases, and the region joining them spans 9 bases. The CDR3 regions of human TCRbeta chains were subjected to immunosequencing. The paper's processing steps were these. TCRs in the repertoires were compared against a reference library of SARS-CoV-2-specific TCRs that had been generated with the MIRA antigen-specificity platform. Breadth was defined as the fraction of unique TCRs that were SARS-CoV-2-associated, and depth was defined as the fraction of total T cells that were SARS-CoV-2-associated. Using the MIRA data, each spike-specific TCR was assigned both to the spike region to which the TCR was reactive and to a CD4 or CD8 class. Log10-transformed breadth and depth values were compared by one-way ANOVA with Sidak's multiple comparisons tests. Not all clones reach the TCRdb copy of this immuneACCESS table, which keeps in-frame sequences only. Checked studies attribute under half of the gap to unresolved V genes and leave the rest unexplained. D and trimming were read from the DNA, whereas the V and J calls and clone size are those reported in that table. A total of roughly 150,000 clones appear in this sample, less than 95% of them only once. The ten largest clones capture about 6% of the sample.

The receptor was derived from an adult who received the AZD1222 COVID-19 vaccine. The rearrangement joined TRBV12-3 or TRBV12-4 to TRBJ1-2; the D segment could be TRBD1, given 5 matching bases. Source: peripheral blood, taken 28 days after the second AZD1222 dose. The DNA sequence follows: TGTGCCAGCACAGGGACTTACTATGGCTACACCTTC. Its protein is CASTGTYYGYTF.